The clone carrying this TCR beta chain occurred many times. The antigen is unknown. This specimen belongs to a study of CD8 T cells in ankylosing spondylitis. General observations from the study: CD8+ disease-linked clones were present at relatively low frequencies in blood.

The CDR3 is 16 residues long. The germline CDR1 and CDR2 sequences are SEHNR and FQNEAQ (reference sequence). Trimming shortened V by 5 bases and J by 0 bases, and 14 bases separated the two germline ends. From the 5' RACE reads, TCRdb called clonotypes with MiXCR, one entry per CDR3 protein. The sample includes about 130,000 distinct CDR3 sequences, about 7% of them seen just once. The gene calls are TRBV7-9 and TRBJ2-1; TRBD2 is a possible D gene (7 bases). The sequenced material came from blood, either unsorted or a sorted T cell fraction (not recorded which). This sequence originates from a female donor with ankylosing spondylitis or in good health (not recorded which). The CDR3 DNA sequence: TGTGCCAGCAGCGGTGGGCGGGGGCTCTCCTACAATGAGCAGTTCTTC. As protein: CASSGGRGLSYNEQFF.